This entry describes one T cell receptor (beta chain). At survey level, the immunoSEQ assay was run in its v3.0 version. Sequencing used immunoSEQ multiplex PCR; TCRdb keeps in-frame clones, though not all of them. The sample records 35,000 to 40,000 clones, 65% to 90% being singletons. This CDR3 comprises 17 residues. Germline CDR1 MGHRA, CDR2 YSYEKL. Trimming removed 0 bases from V and 2 bases from J, with 15 bases in between. The entry originates in a study of long-term antiretroviral therapy in people with HIV. In the study overall: Collection of the earliest samples took place about a decade ahead of the 2015 immediate-ART recommendation.

No fewer than two post-ART and no fewer than one pre-ART PBMC samples existed for each donor. Before they underwent DNA extraction, samples held about 1-10 million cryopreserved PBMC. Material: unsorted PBMCs, obtained 0.3 years after starting antiretroviral therapy. The V call is TRBV4-1, the J call TRBJ2-3; D is uncertain. The clonotype originates from a man aged 18 to 35 with HIV. This chain's CDR3 is CASSQDRGSRSTDTQYF. The CDR3 bases are TGCGCCAGCAGCCAAGATCGCGGTAGCCGATCCACAGATACGCAGTATTTT.